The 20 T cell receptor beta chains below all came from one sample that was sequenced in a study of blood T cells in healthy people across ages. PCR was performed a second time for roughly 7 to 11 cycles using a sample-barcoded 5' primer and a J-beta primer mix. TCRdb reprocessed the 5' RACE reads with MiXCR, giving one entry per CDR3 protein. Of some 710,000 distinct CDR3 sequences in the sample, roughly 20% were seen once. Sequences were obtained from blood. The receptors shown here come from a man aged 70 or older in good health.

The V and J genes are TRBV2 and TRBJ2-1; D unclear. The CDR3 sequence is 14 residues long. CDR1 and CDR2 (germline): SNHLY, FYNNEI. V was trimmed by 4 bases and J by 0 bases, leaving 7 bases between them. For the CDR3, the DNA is TGTGCCAGCAGTGGTCTTACCTCCTACAATGAGCAGTTCTTC. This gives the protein CASSGLTSYNEQFF. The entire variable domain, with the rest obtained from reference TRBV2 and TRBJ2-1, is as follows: EPEVTQTPSHQVTQMGQEVILRCVPISNHLYFYWYRQILGQKVEFLVSFYNNEISEKSEIFDDQFSVERPDGSNFTLKIRSTKLEDSAMYFCASSGLTSYNEQFFGPGTRLTVL.

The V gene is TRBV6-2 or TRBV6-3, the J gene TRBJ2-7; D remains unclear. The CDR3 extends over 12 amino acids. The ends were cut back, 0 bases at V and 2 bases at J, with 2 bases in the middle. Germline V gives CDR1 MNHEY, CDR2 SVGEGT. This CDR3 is CASSYSTYEQYV. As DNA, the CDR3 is TGTGCCAGCAGTTACTCAACCTACGAGCAGTACGTC.

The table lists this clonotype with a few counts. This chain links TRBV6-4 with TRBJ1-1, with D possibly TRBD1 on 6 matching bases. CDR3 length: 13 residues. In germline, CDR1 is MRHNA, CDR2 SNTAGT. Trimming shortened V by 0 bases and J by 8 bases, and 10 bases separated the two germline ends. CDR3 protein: CASSDSLGGEAFF. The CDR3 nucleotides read TGTGCCAGCAGTGACTCCTTGGGGGGCGAAGCTTTCTTT.

Written as DNA, the CDR3 is TGTGCCAGCTCACCACAGACAGGGGGCTTTGTCTACGAGCAGTACGTC. Translated, it gives CASSPQTGGFVYEQYV. The chain links TRBV18 to TRBJ2-7; TRBD1 aligns across 10 bases. CDR1 KGHSH and CDR2 LQKENI come from the germline V gene. J lost 3 bases, V lost 1 base, and 6 bases had no gene match. The CDR3 has 16 amino acids.

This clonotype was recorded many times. CDR3 nucleotide sequence: TGCGCCAGCAGCTTGGAATGGAGGAGTGAAAAACTGTTTTTT. Translated, it gives CASSLEWRSEKLFF. The chain combines TRBV5-1 with TRBJ1-4; D not certain. CDR1 SGHRS and CDR2 YFSETQ come from the germline V gene. The CDR3 has 14 amino acids. The ends were cut back, 0 bases at V and 7 bases at J, with 10 bases in the middle.

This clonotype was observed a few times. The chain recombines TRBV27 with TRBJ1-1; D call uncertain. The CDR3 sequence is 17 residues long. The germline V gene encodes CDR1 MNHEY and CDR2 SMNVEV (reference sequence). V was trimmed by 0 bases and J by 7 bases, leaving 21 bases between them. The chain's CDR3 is CASSLSKRGATRVEAFF. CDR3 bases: TGTGCCAGCAGTTTATCGAAGCGTGGTGCCACTCGGGTTGAAGCTTTCTTT.

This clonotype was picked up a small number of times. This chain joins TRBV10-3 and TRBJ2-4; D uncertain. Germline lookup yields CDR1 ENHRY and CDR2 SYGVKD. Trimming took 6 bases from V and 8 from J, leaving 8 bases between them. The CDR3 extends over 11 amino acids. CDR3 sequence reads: CAIRQTDIQYF. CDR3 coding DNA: TGTGCCATCAGACAGACGGACATTCAGTACTTC.

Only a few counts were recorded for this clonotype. The CDR3 DNA sequence: TGTGCCAGCAGCGAAGACAACCCCTACGAGCAGTACGTC. Residues: CASSEDNPYEQYV. The chain has TRBV21-1 and TRBJ2-5; no check of the table's D call, TRBD1, against the DNA was made. TRBJ2-7 explains the end of the DNA better; the J call may be wrong. TRBV21-1 constitutes a pseudogene. The CDR3 is made up of 13 amino acids.

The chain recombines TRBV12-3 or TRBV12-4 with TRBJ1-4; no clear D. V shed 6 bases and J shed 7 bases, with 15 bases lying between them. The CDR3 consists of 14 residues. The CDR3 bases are TGTGCCAGCAGCCTAAAGACCGGGGTTGAAAAACTGTTTTTT. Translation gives CASSLKTGVEKLFF.

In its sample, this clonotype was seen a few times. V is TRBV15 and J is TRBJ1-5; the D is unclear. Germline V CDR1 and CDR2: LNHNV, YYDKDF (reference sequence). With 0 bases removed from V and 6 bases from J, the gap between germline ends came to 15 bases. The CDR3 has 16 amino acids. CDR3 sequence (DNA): TGTGCCACCAGCAGAGATCAAAAGGGTATGGGTCAGCCCCAGCATTTT. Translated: CATSRDQKGMGQPQHF.

As DNA, the CDR3 is TGCAGTGCTAGGGCCCCGGCCAGAGACACTGAAGCTTTCTTT. This codes for CSARAPARDTEAFF. The chain carries TRBV20-1 and TRBJ1-1; D is unclear. Trimming removed 3 bases from V and 3 bases from J, with 14 bases in between. The germline CDR1 and CDR2 sequences are DFQATT and SNEGSKA (reference sequence). The CDR3 runs to 14 residues.

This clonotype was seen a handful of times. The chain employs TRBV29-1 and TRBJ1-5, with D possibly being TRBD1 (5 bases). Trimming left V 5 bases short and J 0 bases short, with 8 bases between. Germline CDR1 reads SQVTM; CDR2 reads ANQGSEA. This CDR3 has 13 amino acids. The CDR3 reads CSVTTDSNQPQHF. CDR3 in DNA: TGCAGCGTTACGACAGATAGCAATCAGCCCCAGCATTTT.

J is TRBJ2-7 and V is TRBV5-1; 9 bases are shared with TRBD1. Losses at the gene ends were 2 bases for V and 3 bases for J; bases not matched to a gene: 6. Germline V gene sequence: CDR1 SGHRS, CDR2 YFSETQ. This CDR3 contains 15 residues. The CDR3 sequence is CASSFGQGLIYEQYF. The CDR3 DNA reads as TGCGCCAGCAGCTTCGGACAGGGGCTTATCTACGAGCAGTACTTC.

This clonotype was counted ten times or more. The chain's CDR3 is CSASQGYEQYF. The CDR3 nucleotides are TGCAGCGCATCACAGGGGTACGAGCAGTACTTC. The V call is TRBV20-1, the J call TRBJ2-7, with 7 bases identical to TRBD1. CDR3 length equals 11 residues. Germline V gene lookup returns CDR1 DFQATT and CDR2 SNEGSKA (reference sequence).

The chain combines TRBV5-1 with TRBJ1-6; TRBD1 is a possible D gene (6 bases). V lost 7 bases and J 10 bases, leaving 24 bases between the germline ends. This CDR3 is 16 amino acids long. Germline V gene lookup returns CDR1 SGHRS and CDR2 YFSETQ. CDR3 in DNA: TGCGCCAGCCAAGAAACAGGGTCAGGTTTAAACTCACCCCTCCACTTT. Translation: CASQETGSGLNSPLHF.

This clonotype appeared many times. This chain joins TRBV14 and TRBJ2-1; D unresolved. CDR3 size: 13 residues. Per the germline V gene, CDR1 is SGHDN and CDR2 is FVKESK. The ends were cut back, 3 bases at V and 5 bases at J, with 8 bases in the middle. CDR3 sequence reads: CASSQEVHNEQFF. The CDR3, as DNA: TGTGCCAGCAGCCAGGAAGTTCACAATGAGCAGTTCTTC. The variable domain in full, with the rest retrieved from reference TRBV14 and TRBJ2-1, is EAGVTQFPSHSVIEKGQTVTLRCDPISGHDNLYWYRRVMGKEIKFLLHFVKESKQDESGMPNNRFLAERTGGTYSTLKVQPAELEDSGVYFCASSQEVHNEQFFGPGTRLTVL.

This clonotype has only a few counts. For the CDR3, the DNA is TGTGCCATCTTCGTCCCGCGGGGGTTCACAGATACGCAGTATTTT. It is translated as CAIFVPRGFTDTQYF. The rearrangement uses TRBV6-4 and TRBJ2-3, with 7 bases aligning to TRBD2. The CDR3 sequence is 15 residues long. The germline gives CDR1 MRHNA, CDR2 SNTAGT. With 10 bases clipped from V and 2 bases from J, the junction kept 12 bases outside the gene matches.

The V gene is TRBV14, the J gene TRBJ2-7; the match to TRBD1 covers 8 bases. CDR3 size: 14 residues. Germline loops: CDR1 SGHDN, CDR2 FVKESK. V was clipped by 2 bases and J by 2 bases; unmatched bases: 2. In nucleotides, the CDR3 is TGTGCCAGCAGCCAACAGGGGGCTACCTACGAGCAGTACTTC. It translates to CASSQQGATYEQYF.

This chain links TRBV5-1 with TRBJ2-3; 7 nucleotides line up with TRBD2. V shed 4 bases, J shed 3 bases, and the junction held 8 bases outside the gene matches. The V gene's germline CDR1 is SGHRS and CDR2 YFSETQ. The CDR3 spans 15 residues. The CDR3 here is CASSPRTSTTDTQYF. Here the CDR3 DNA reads TGCGCCAGCAGCCCCCGGACTAGTACGACAGATACGCAGTATTTT. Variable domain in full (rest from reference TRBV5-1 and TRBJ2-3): KAGVTQTPRYLIKTRGQQVTLSCSPISGHRSVSWYQQTPGQGLQFLFEYFSETQRNKGNFPGRFSGRQFSNSRSEMNVSTLELGDSALYLCASSPRTSTTDTQYFGPGTRLTVL.

CDR3 loop: CASSHGGETEAFF. The CDR3 DNA follows: TGTGCCAGCAGCCACGGGGGGGAGACTGAAGCTTTCTTT. The rearrangement uses TRBV3-1 and TRBJ1-1; D is perhaps TRBD1 (5 bases). The germline V and J ends were trimmed by 3 bases and 5 bases, with 10 bases remaining between them. CDR1 is LGHDT and CDR2 is YNNKEL in the germline V gene (reference sequence). This CDR3 spans 13 amino acids.